The 18 T cell receptor beta chains given below trace back to one sample, sequenced in a study of CD8 T cells in ankylosing spondylitis. Via MiXCR, TCRdb re-called the 5' RACE reads, giving one row per CDR3 protein. The data contain just over 150,000 distinct CDR3 sequences, about 17% of them singletons. The sample consisted of blood, either unsorted or a sorted T cell fraction (not recorded which). The receptors derive from a male donor with ankylosing spondylitis or in good health (not recorded which).

The genes are TRBV3-1 and TRBJ2-1; the match to TRBD2 covers 8 bases. The germline gives CDR1 LGHDT, CDR2 YNNKEL (reference sequence). The J segment lost 9 bases and the V segment lost 4 bases, leaving 11 bases of the junction unmatched. The CDR3 runs to 15 residues. The CDR3 DNA sequence: TGTGCCAGCAGCCGCCAGGCGACTAGCGTTTTTGAGCAGTTCTTC. Translating it yields CASSRQATSVFEQFF.

The chain couples TRBV29-1 to TRBJ2-2, with 7 bases aligning to TRBD1. Trimming removed 7 bases from V and 4 bases from J; junction bases left unmatched: 9. The CDR3 has 14 residues. Germline CDR1 reads SQVTM; CDR2 reads ANQGSEA. The DNA of the CDR3 is TGCAGCGGGGGACAGTCCTCGGGCACCGGGGAGCTGTTTTTT. It encodes CSGGQSSGTGELFF.

This clonotype was observed a few times. The rearrangement uses TRBV19 and TRBJ1-5; the match to TRBD1 covers 8 bases. The junction had 8 bases not matched to a gene; V was cut back by 0 bases and J by 7 bases. CDR1 and CDR2 from the germline V gene are LNHDA and SQIVND (reference sequence). The length of the CDR3 is 16 residues. The CDR3 nucleotides are TGTGCCAGTAGTATAGAGCCAGGGGGCGCTTGGCAGCCCCAGCATTTT. Residues: CASSIEPGGAWQPQHF.

This rearrangement joins TRBV29-1 to TRBJ2-1; the match to TRBD1 covers 7 bases. Germline CDR1 is SQVTM and CDR2 is ANQGSEA. This CDR3 comprises 14 residues. V shed 5 bases, J shed 6 bases, and the junction held 10 bases outside the gene matches. The CDR3 nucleotides are TGCAGCGTTAACCGGGACAGTAGGTTCAATGAGCAGTTCTTC. It yields the protein CSVNRDSRFNEQFF.

This chain links TRBV12-3 or TRBV12-4 with TRBJ2-5, with D perhaps matching TRBD1 (6 bases). V was trimmed by 1 base and J by 10 bases, leaving 13 bases between them. The CDR3 extends over 13 amino acids. The CDR3 nucleotides are TGTGCCAGCAGTTTAGGGACAGAGAGAAACCAGTACTTC. It encodes CASSLGTERNQYF.

This clonotype was seen at least ten times. The rearrangement links TRBV5-5 to TRBJ2-3, with TRBD2 as a possible D gene (5 bases). The CDR3 consists of 15 residues. Per the germline V gene, CDR1 is SGHKS and CDR2 is YYEKEE (reference sequence). Trimming cost V 4 bases and J 3 bases, with 15 bases left between them. CDR3: CASSAGVEGTDTQYF. The CDR3 coding sequence is TGTGCCAGCAGCGCCGGGGTAGAGGGAACAGATACGCAGTATTTT. Variable domain in full (rest from reference TRBV5-5 and TRBJ2-3): DAGVTQSPTHLIKTRGQQVTLRCSPISGHKSVSWYQQVLGQGPQFIFQYYEKEERGRGNFPDRFSARQFPNYSSELNVNALLLGDSALYLCASSAGVEGTDTQYFGPGTRLTVL.

The sample holds a few counts of this clonotype. The chain employs TRBV12-3 or TRBV12-4 and TRBJ2-3; D is undetermined. There are 17 residues in the CDR3. Trimming removed 0 bases from V and 0 bases from J, with 13 bases in between. The CDR3 reads CASSLALVAGSTDTQYF. The CDR3 region has the DNA TGTGCCAGCAGTTTAGCCCTCGTGGCCGGGAGCACAGATACGCAGTATTTT.

At least ten counts were recorded for this clonotype. This chain connects TRBV28 to TRBJ1-1, with 7 bases matching TRBD1. CDR1 is MDHEN, CDR2 SYDVKM, per germline. The CDR3 extends over 13 amino acids. V gave up 2 bases and J gave up 10 bases; unmatched junction bases: 7. CDR3 sequence reads: CASSLGGGAPAFF. Written as DNA, the CDR3 is TGTGCCAGCAGTTTAGGAGGGGGCGCACCAGCTTTCTTT.

Many counts were recorded for this clonotype. The V gene is TRBV3-1, the J gene TRBJ1-1; unclear D gene. The germline V gene has CDR1 LGHDT and CDR2 YNNKEL (reference sequence). Trimming stripped 3 bases from V and 6 bases from J, with 17 bases between. The CDR3 is 15 residues long. CDR3 sequence: CASSHRLVRKPEAFF. The CDR3 bases are TGTGCCAGCAGCCACAGGCTGGTAAGGAAACCTGAAGCTTTCTTT. Full variable domain (missing parts from reference TRBV3-1 and TRBJ1-1): DTAVSQTPKYLVTQMGNDKSIKCEQNLGHDTMYWYKQDSKKFLKIMFSYNNKELIINETVPNRFSPKSPDKAHLNLHINSLELGDSAVYFCASSHRLVRKPEAFFGQGTRLTVV.

This clonotype was detected many times. The CDR3 loop is CASSPRHFYEQYF. The DNA of the CDR3 is TGTGCCAGCAGTCCACGGCACTTCTACGAGCAGTACTTC. The chain is built from TRBV27 and TRBJ2-7, with D hard to call. This CDR3 spans 13 amino acids. Germline lookup yields CDR1 MNHEY and CDR2 SMNVEV (reference sequence). V was shortened by 5 bases and J by 3 bases, with 11 bases between the two germline ends.

As concerns this clonotype: The junction shows a germline mismatch at one end, possibly a read error. The V call is TRBV2, the J call TRBJ1-5; tentatively, D is TRBD1 (6 bases). The CDR3 covers 18 residues. Germline CDR1 reads SNHLY; CDR2 reads FYNNEI. CDR3 sequence (DNA): TGTACCAGCAGTACTACACCCCCCAGGGGACCAAGCAATCAGCCCCAGCATTTT. Protein sequence: CTSSTTPPRGPSNQPQHF.

This sequence joins TRBV28 and TRBJ2-5; 9 nucleotides align to TRBD2. J lost 9 bases, V lost 6 bases, and 11 bases had no gene match. CDR3 size: 14 residues. Germline CDR1 is MDHEN and CDR2 is SYDVKM. CDR3 nucleotides: TGTGCCAGCAGCCTAGCGGGACCCGAAGTGTCCCAGTACTTC. It codes for CASSLAGPEVSQYF.

The chain is built from TRBV6-5 and TRBJ1-2; TRBD1 matches 8 bases. Germline CDR1 reads MNHEY; CDR2 reads SVGAGI. V lost 8 bases and J lost 2; bases outside the gene matches: 13. The CDR3 runs to 16 residues. In DNA form, the CDR3 reads TGTGCCAGCGGTTCGGACAGGGAGATTGGGAACTATGGCTACACCTTC. It encodes CASGSDREIGNYGYTF.

This clonotype showed up just a few times. The gene calls are TRBV5-6 and TRBJ1-2, with 7 bases lining up with TRBD1. CDR3 size: 14 residues. From germline, CDR1 is SGHDT and CDR2 YYEEEE. Trimming removed 5 bases from V and 3 bases from J; junction bases left unmatched: 7. In DNA, the CDR3 is TGTGCCAGCAGTTATAGACAGGGTCACTATGGCTACACCTTC. Translation: CASSYRQGHYGYTF.

This clonotype was found many times. The chain is built from TRBV5-1 and TRBJ2-7, with D perhaps matching TRBD2 (6 bases). V was trimmed by 3 bases and J by 2 bases, leaving 15 bases between them. The CDR3 totals 15 residues. The germline V gene encodes CDR1 SGHRS and CDR2 YFSETQ. The CDR3 is CASSSRAGIPYEQYF. The CDR3 DNA follows: TGCGCCAGCAGCTCAAGGGCGGGGATCCCCTACGAGCAGTACTTC.

This clonotype was detected many times. The chain links TRBV5-1 to TRBJ2-2; D not resolved. V lost 1 base to trimming and J lost 4 bases, with 5 bases between them. Germline CDR1 is SGHRS and CDR2 is YFSETQ. The CDR3 contains 13 residues. The CDR3 loop reads CASSLTTTGELFF. Written as DNA, the CDR3 is TGCGCCAGCAGCTTGACGACCACCGGGGAGCTGTTTTTT. Full variable domain (remainder filled in from reference TRBV5-1 and TRBJ2-2): KAGVTQTPRYLIKTRGQQVTLSCSPISGHRSVSWYQQTPGQGLQFLFEYFSETQRNKGNFPGRFSGRQFSNSRSEMNVSTLELGDSALYLCASSLTTTGELFFGEGSRLTVL.

This clonotype has at least ten counts. The gene calls are TRBV24-1 and TRBJ2-3; no reliable D call. Trimming took 6 bases from V and 3 from J, leaving 15 bases between them. The CDR3 length is 15 residues. Per the germline V gene, CDR1 is KGHDR and CDR2 is SFDVKD. The CDR3 is CATSYGASTTDTQYF. Here the CDR3 DNA reads TGTGCCACCAGTTACGGAGCGAGTACGACAGATACGCAGTATTTT.

This clonotype was counted at least ten times. The chain is built from TRBV5-1 and TRBJ2-2; TRBD1 is a possible D gene (5 bases). Trimming left V 3 bases short and J 1 base short, with 7 bases between. Germline CDR1 is SGHRS and CDR2 is YFSETQ. The CDR3 has 14 residues. The DNA for the CDR3 is TGCGCCAGCAGCTCTAGGGGGAACACCGGGGAGCTGTTTTTT. It specifies CASSSRGNTGELFF.